This T cell receptor (beta chain) was sequenced in a study of blood T cell repertoires in COVID-19. CDR1 and CDR2 from the germline V gene are MNHNS and SASEGT. This CDR3 has 16 residues. V lost 2 bases, J lost 5 bases, and 16 bases lay in between. Living in 25 or so US areas, the participants were between about 18 and 95 years of age. Grouping used clinical history reported by participants in a survey and questionnaire. Sequenced by immunoSEQ multiplex PCR; TCRdb stores in-frame clones only, minus some. The table lists roughly 400,000 clones, more than 85% of them singletons. This clonotype was sampled from a woman aged 35 to 49 who had been exposed to COVID-19. V usage is TRBV6-1 and J usage is TRBJ1-5; D possibly corresponds to TRBD1 (6 bases). What was sequenced was PBMCs or T cells enriched from blood (not recorded which). The DNA of the CDR3 is TGTGCCAGCAGTGAAAGTCTCAGGGGTAAGGATCAGCCCCAGCATTTT. It is translated as CASSESLRGKDQPQHF.